Listed below are T cell receptor beta chains from one sample, sequenced in a study of blood T cell repertoires in COVID-19. Some clones are missing from TCRdb's copy, which holds only in-frame ones; the method was immunoSEQ multiplex PCR. The table records over 300,000 clones, around 90% of them present only once. The sequencing input was peripheral blood. These TCRs come from a man aged 40-50 years with acute or convalescent COVID-19. CDR3s include the opening cysteine and the closing phenylalanine or tryptophan. D genes are given only for firm matches. Size values are once, few and many counts, or a class for expanded clones, and some rows have none.

J	D	V	size	DNA	CDR3
TRBJ1-1	NA	TRBV10-1	NA	TGCGCCAGCAGTGAGTCGGGGGGGATAAGAGAAGCTTTCTTT	CASSESGGIREAFF
TRBJ1-2	NA	TRBV18	NA	TGTGCCAGCAGCAAGGACAGCGACTATGGCTACACCTTC	CASSKDSDYGYTF
TRBJ2-3	TRBD2	TRBV4-3	NA	TGCGCCAGCAGCCAACGGTGGCTAGCGGGGGGTAGCACAGATACGCAGTATTTT	CASSQRWLAGGSTDTQYF
TRBJ1-1	NA	TRBV4-2	once	TGTGCCAGCAGCCAAGGAGGTCTAATGAACACTGAAGCTTTCTTT	CASSQGGLMNTEAFF
TRBJ2-6	NA	TRBV7-3	NA	TGTGCCAGCAGCTTAAATAGCCCCAGGGCTGGGGCCAACGTCCTGACTTTC	CASSLNSPRAGANVLTF
TRBJ1-5	TRBD1	TRBV6-1	NA	TGTGCCAGCAGTGAAACCCGGGACAGCTATCAGCCCCAGCATTTT	CASSETRDSYQPQHF
TRBJ2-5	NA	TRBV21-1	NA	TGTGCCAGCAGCAAAGTTCGGCAGGGGGGAACGGAGACCCAGTACTTC	CASSKVRQGGTETQYF
TRBJ2-7	TRBD1	TRBV28	NA	TGTGCCAGCAGCCTACCCCCGGGACAGGGACGTGACGAGCAGTACTTC	CASSLPPGQGRDEQYF
TRBJ1-2	TRBD1	TRBV9	NA	TGTGCCAGCAGCGCTACCGGGACAGGTTATGGCTACACCTTC	CASSATGTGYGYTF
TRBJ2-7	TRBD1	TRBV2	NA	TGTGCCAGCAGTGAAGCTCAGGGGGACAAAGACTACGAGCAGTACTTC	CASSEAQGDKDYEQYF
TRBJ2-1	NA	TRBV9	NA	TGTGCCAGCAGCTACACAGGCGGGGCCAGGGATGAGCAGTTCTTC	CASSYTGGARDEQFF
TRBJ1-2	NA	TRBV6-6	NA	TGTGCCAGCAGGGGGTCTGGGGGCGCGGAATACTATGGCTACACCTTC	CASRGSGGAEYYGYTF